The next 6 T cell receptor beta chains were all read from a single sample in a study of blood T cells in healthy people across ages. Alongside a J-beta primer mix, a sample-barcoded 5' primer served in a second PCR lasting roughly 6 to 12 cycles. TCRdb analysed the 5' RACE reads with MiXCR anew, one entry per CDR3 protein. The table lists fewer than 600,000 distinct CDR3 sequences, 25% to 35% of them singletons. This same sample was also taken into another study, of T cells of mothers and their children.

Sequenced material: blood. The receptors originated from a boy aged 2 to 9 in good health.

This clonotype was observed at least ten times. The chain has TRBV7-3 and TRBJ2-2; no definite D call. Trimming cost V 2 bases and J 0 bases, with 10 bases left between them. The CDR3 has 16 residues. In germline, CDR1 is SGHTA, CDR2 FQGTGA. The CDR3 is CASSLQAPSNTGELFF. The CDR3 DNA is TGTGCCAGCAGCTTACAAGCGCCTTCGAACACCGGGGAGCTGTTTTTT.

This CDR3 is CSVEQGANEQFF. DNA of the CDR3: TGCAGCGTTGAGCAGGGGGCGAATGAGCAGTTCTTC. The chain uses TRBV29-1 and TRBJ2-1; TRBD1 matches 8 bases. The CDR3 covers 12 residues. Looked up from germline, CDR1 is SQVTM and CDR2 is ANQGSEA. Trimming at V came to 3 bases and at J to 7 bases, leaving 2 bases not matched to a gene.

The chain links TRBV9 to TRBJ2-5, with D unresolved. The DNA end is a closer match to TRBJ2-1, so the J assignment may be wrong. The CDR3 spans 11 residues. Germline V gives CDR1 SGDLS, CDR2 YYNGEE. The CDR3 protein is CASSALSEQFF. The CDR3 nucleotides read TGTGCCAGCAGTGCTTTGAGTGAGCAGTTCTTC.

This clonotype occurred a few times. J is TRBJ2-5 and V is TRBV14; 12 nucleotides match TRBD2. V was clipped by 4 bases and J by 1 base; unmatched bases: 7. The germline gives CDR1 SGHDN, CDR2 FVKESK. The CDR3 spans 17 residues. CDR3 in DNA: TGTGCCAGCAGCCTCGGACTAGCGGGAATGAGCCAAGAGACCCAGTACTTC. Translation: CASSLGLAGMSQETQYF.

As DNA, the CDR3 is TGTGCCAGCATCGCCCCTCCGGGACAGGGGGCGAGCAATCAGCCCCAGCATTTT. The encoded protein is CASIAPPGQGASNQPQHF. The chain recombines TRBV28 with TRBJ1-5, with 12 bases identical to TRBD1. CDR1 is MDHEN and CDR2 is SYDVKM in the germline V gene. The CDR3 is made up of 18 amino acids. The V and J ends lost 7 bases and 1 base, in that order; junction bases with no gene match: 11. Complete variable domain (other parts from reference TRBV28 and TRBJ1-5): DVKVTQSSRYLVKRTGEKVFLECVQDMDHENMFWYRQDPGLGLRLIYFSYDVKMKEKGDIPEGYSVSREKKERFSLILESASTNQTSMYLCASIAPPGQGASNQPQHFGDGTRLSIL.

V is TRBV11-2 and J is TRBJ2-1; D tentatively reads TRBD1 or TRBD2 (6 bases each). CDR3 length equals 16 residues. V shed 2 bases and J shed 7 bases, with 18 bases lying between them. Germline V lookup: CDR1 SGHAT, CDR2 FQNNGV. This CDR3 reads CASSLTPDLGGNEQFF. CDR3 sequence (DNA): TGTGCCAGCAGCTTAACCCCCGACTTAGGGGGGAATGAGCAGTTCTTC. The entire variable domain, with the rest obtained from reference TRBV11-2 and TRBJ2-1, is as follows: EAGVAQSPRYKIIEKRQSVAFWCNPISGHATLYWYQQILGQGPKLLIQFQNNGVVDDSQLPKDRFSAERLKGVDSTLKIQPAKLEDSAVYLCASSLTPDLGGNEQFFGPGTRLTVL.